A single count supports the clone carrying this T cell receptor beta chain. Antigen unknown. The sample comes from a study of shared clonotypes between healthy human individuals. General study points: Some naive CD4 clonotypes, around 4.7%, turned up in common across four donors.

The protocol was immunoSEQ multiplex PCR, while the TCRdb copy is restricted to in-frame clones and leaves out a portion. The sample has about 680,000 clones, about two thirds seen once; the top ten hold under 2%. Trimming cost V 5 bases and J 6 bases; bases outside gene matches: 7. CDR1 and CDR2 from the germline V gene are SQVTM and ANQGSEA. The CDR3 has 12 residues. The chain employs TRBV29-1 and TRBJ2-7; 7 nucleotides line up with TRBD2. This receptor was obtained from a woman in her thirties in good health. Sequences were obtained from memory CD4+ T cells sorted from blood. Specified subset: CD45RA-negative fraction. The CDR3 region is CSVPGTTAEQYF. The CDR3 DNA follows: TGCAGCGTTCCCGGGACTACGGCCGAGCAGTACTTC.